A single sample is the source of the 26 T cell receptor beta chains below, sequenced in a study of blood T cells in healthy people across ages. Sample-barcoded 5' priming and a J-beta primer mix drove a second PCR of about 7 to 11 cycles. TCRdb re-called the 5' RACE reads through MiXCR, storing one row per CDR3 protein. The sample carries about 650,000 distinct CDR3 sequences, around 32% recorded once. Sequenced: blood. These receptors came from a woman older than 75 in good health.

This clonotype was seen at least ten times. V is TRBV12-3 or TRBV12-4 and J is TRBJ2-1; 10 nucleotides match TRBD1. Trimming cost V 1 base and J 0 bases; bases outside gene matches: 9. The CDR3 has 19 amino acids. CDR3 protein: CASSLGGTGATSSYNEQFF. CDR3 nucleotide sequence: TGTGCCAGCAGTTTAGGAGGGACAGGGGCGACCAGCTCCTACAATGAGCAGTTCTTC.

The sample holds a few counts of this clonotype. The V call is TRBV6-2 or TRBV6-3, the J call TRBJ2-2, with 13 bases aligning to TRBD2. CDR3 length: 21 residues. Germline assignment: CDR1 MNHEY and CDR2 SVGEGT. After removal of 0 bases from V and 0 bases from J, the junction contained 10 bases not matched to a gene. CDR3 DNA: TGTGCCAGCAGTTACTCGGGACTAGCGGGGCAATCCCCAGCGAACACCGGGGAGCTGTTTTTT. Translating gives CASSYSGLAGQSPANTGELFF.

Notes on this clonotype: This clone may be a read error of a much larger clone one base away. The chain employs TRBV4-3 and TRBJ2-6, with D possibly being TRBD1 (6 bases). The CDR3 consists of 20 residues. CDR1 LGHNA and CDR2 YSLEER come from the germline V gene. As DNA, the CDR3 is TGCGCCAGCGGCCAAGATGGAAGGACAGACTTCTTCTCTGGGGCCAACGTCCTGACTTTC. Its protein is CASGQDGRTDFFSGANVLTF.

This clonotype was seen many times. V is TRBV28 and J is TRBJ2-1; D uncertain. V was cut by 6 bases and J by 9 bases, with 12 bases left in between. The CDR3 is 12 residues long. Germline CDR1 reads MDHEN; CDR2 reads SYDVKM. Here the CDR3 reads CASRPPTGEQFF. The DNA of the CDR3 is TGTGCCAGCAGACCACCAACCGGTGAGCAGTTCTTC. Full variable domain (remainder filled in from reference TRBV28 and TRBJ2-1): DVKVTQSSRYLVKRTGEKVFLECVQDMDHENMFWYRQDPGLGLRLIYFSYDVKMKEKGDIPEGYSVSREKKERFSLILESASTNQTSMYLCASRPPTGEQFFGPGTRLTVL.

The V gene is TRBV6-1, the J gene TRBJ1-2; TRBD1 might be the D (6 bases). V lost 4 bases and J lost 2, with 11 bases in between. CDR3 length equals 14 residues. Looked up from germline, CDR1 is MNHNS and CDR2 is SASEGT. The CDR3 region is CASSATDSNYGYTF. CDR3 bases: TGTGCCAGCAGTGCCACGGACAGCAACTATGGCTACACCTTC.

V and J are TRBV29-1 and TRBJ1-6, with 9 bases lining up with TRBD1. The junction had 7 bases not matched to a gene; V was cut back by 6 bases and J by 7 bases. CDR1 SQVTM and CDR2 ANQGSEA come from the germline V gene. The CDR3 covers 14 residues. The CDR3 loop is CSVWTGVGNSPLHF. CDR3 sequence (DNA): TGCAGCGTCTGGACAGGGGTTGGGAATTCACCCCTCCACTTT.

This clonotype has at least ten counts. This chain joins TRBV4-1 and TRBJ1-2; D gene uncertain. V was trimmed by 4 bases and J by 1 base, leaving 10 bases between them. The length of the CDR3 is 14 residues. Germline CDR1 and CDR2: MGHRA and YSYEKL. CDR3 nucleotides: TGCGCCAGCAGCCCCCGCATAATTAACTATGGCTACACCTTC. Amino acid sequence: CASSPRIINYGYTF.

This clonotype has only a few counts. The genes are TRBV3-1 and TRBJ1-4, with D hard to call. CDR1 and CDR2 from the germline V gene are LGHDT and YNNKEL (reference sequence). CDR3 length: 15 residues. The germline V and J ends were trimmed by 4 bases and 0 bases, with 9 bases remaining between them. In DNA form, the CDR3 reads TGTGCCAGCAGCCGATCAGGAGCAACTAATGAAAAACTGTTTTTT. This translates into CASSRSGATNEKLFF. The entire variable domain, with the rest obtained from reference TRBV3-1 and TRBJ1-4, is as follows: DTAVSQTPKYLVTQMGNDKSIKCEQNLGHDTMYWYKQDSKKFLKIMFSYNNKELIINETVPNRFSPKSPDKAHLNLHINSLELGDSAVYFCASSRSGATNEKLFFGSGTQLSVL.

At least ten counts were recorded for this clonotype. The rearrangement joins TRBV9 to TRBJ2-7, with unresolved D. The length of the CDR3 is 15 residues. V was shortened by 3 bases and J by 2 bases, with 15 bases between the two germline ends. Germline CDR1 SGDLS, CDR2 YYNGEE. CDR3 sequence: CASSAGGGTTYEQYF. Here the CDR3 DNA reads TGTGCCAGCAGCGCGGGCGGCGGTACCACCTACGAGCAGTACTTC. Variable domain in full (rest from reference TRBV9 and TRBJ2-7): DSGVTQTPKHLITATGQRVTLRCSPRSGDLSVYWYQQSLDQGLQFLIQYYNGEERAKGNILERFSAQQFPDLHSELNLSSLELGDSALYFCASSAGGGTTYEQYFGPGTRLTVT.

This clonotype was observed at least ten times. The rearrangement links TRBV6-5 to TRBJ2-1; D assignment may be TRBD1 or TRBD2 (6 bases each). The CDR3 is 15 amino acids. From germline, CDR1 is MNHEY and CDR2 SVGAGI. Trimming took off 2 bases at V and 7 bases at J, with 15 bases between the two ends. The CDR3 here is CASSYLGGLYNEQFF. CDR3 coding DNA: TGTGCCAGCAGTTACCTGGGGGGCCTGTATAATGAGCAGTTCTTC.

The V and J genes are TRBV19 and TRBJ1-1, with D possibly being TRBD1 (5 bases). CDR1 and CDR2 from the germline V gene are LNHDA and SQIVND (reference sequence). V was cut by 3 bases and J by 0 bases, with 8 bases left in between. The CDR3 has 14 amino acids. CDR3 amino acids: CASSMGTVNTEAFF. The DNA for the CDR3 is TGTGCCAGTAGTATGGGGACCGTGAACACTGAAGCTTTCTTT.

This clonotype occurred many times. The chain carries TRBV2 and TRBJ1-2; 8 nucleotides agree with TRBD1. V was clipped by 6 bases and J by 8 bases; unmatched bases: 11. Germline CDR1 reads SNHLY; CDR2 reads FYNNEI. The CDR3 extends over 14 amino acids. This chain's CDR3 is CASSPGQEAQGYTF. The CDR3 coding sequence is TGTGCCAGCAGCCCGGGACAGGAGGCCCAAGGCTACACCTTC.

V is TRBV27 and J is TRBJ1-4; D remains ambiguous. The V gene's germline CDR1 is MNHEY and CDR2 SMNVEV (reference sequence). The CDR3 contains 12 residues. Trimming removed 7 bases from V and 5 bases from J, with 8 bases in between. The chain's CDR3 is CASKEVNEKLFF. CDR3 in DNA: TGTGCCAGCAAGGAGGTCAATGAAAAACTGTTTTTT.

The V gene is TRBV20-1, the J gene TRBJ2-7; TRBD2 matches 8 bases. The germline V gene encodes CDR1 DFQATT and CDR2 SNEGSKA (reference sequence). V shed 2 bases, J shed 4 bases, and the junction held 10 bases outside the gene matches. The CDR3 sequence is 15 residues long. Written as DNA, the CDR3 is TGCAGTGCTAGACACACGACTAGCGAGACTTACGAGCAGTACTTC. It codes for CSARHTTSETYEQYF.

The V and J genes are TRBV7-9 and TRBJ1-4, with D perhaps TRBD1 (5 bases). V shed 5 bases and J shed 7 bases, with 14 bases lying between them. This CDR3 has 14 amino acids. Germline assignment: CDR1 SEHNR and CDR2 FQNEAQ (reference sequence). CDR3 nucleotides: TGTGCCAGCAGCGCAACCCGGGACCTTGAAAAACTGTTTTTT. Translating gives CASSATRDLEKLFF.

This clonotype was detected ten times or more. The CDR3 reads CASSPLGGSSYNEQFF. The CDR3 nucleotides are TGTGCCAGCAGCCCCCTGGGGGGAAGTTCCTACAATGAGCAGTTCTTC. The chain combines TRBV14 with TRBJ2-1, with D possibly TRBD2 on 6 matching bases. The CDR3 is made up of 16 amino acids. Trimming removed 4 bases from V and 1 base from J, with 14 bases in between. The germline V gene encodes CDR1 SGHDN and CDR2 FVKESK. The full variable domain, its missing parts supplied by reference TRBV14 and TRBJ2-1, is EAGVTQFPSHSVIEKGQTVTLRCDPISGHDNLYWYRRVMGKEIKFLLHFVKESKQDESGMPNNRFLAERTGGTYSTLKVQPAELEDSGVYFCASSPLGGSSYNEQFFGPGTRLTVL.

The sample holds many counts of this clonotype. The chain carries TRBV5-6 and TRBJ2-6, with TRBD1 matching 8 bases. CDR1 is SGHDT and CDR2 is YYEEEE in the germline V gene. There are 17 residues in the CDR3. The J segment lost 0 bases and the V segment lost 3 bases, leaving 5 bases of the junction unmatched. The CDR3 nucleotides read TGTGCCAGCAGCTCAGGACAGGGTCGCTCTGGGGCCAACGTCCTGACTTTC. Encoded protein: CASSSGQGRSGANVLTF.

This rearrangement joins TRBV15 to TRBJ1-1, with D tentatively TRBD1 (6 bases). Germline-derived CDR1 and CDR2 are LNHNV and YYDKDF (reference sequence). The V gene lost 1 base and the J gene lost 2 bases, with 11 bases spanning the gap. The CDR3 length is 15 residues. The CDR3 sequence is CATSRVMTGNTEAFF. Here the CDR3 DNA reads TGTGCCACCAGCAGAGTTATGACAGGTAACACTGAAGCTTTCTTT.

J is TRBJ2-5 and V is TRBV3-1; TRBD2 matches at 10 bases. The CDR3 runs 14 residues. Germline CDR1 is LGHDT and CDR2 is YNNKEL (reference sequence). The V and J ends lost 1 base and 5 bases, in that order; junction bases with no gene match: 1. The CDR3 DNA reads as TGTGCCAGCAGCCAAGGGACTAGCGGTGAGACCCAGTACTTC. This sequence encodes CASSQGTSGETQYF.

This clonotype occurred a few times. The junction departs from the called germline gene at one end, perhaps through a read error. This chain uses TRBV18 with TRBJ1-1; TRBD1 is a possible D gene (6 bases). Germline V CDR1 and CDR2: KGHSH, LQKENI. The CDR3 loop spans 15 amino acids. CDR3 region: CASSPPTGENTEAFF. The CDR3 DNA is TGTGCCAGCTCCCCACCGACAGGAGAAAACACTGAAGCTTTCTTT. The complete variable domain, with remaining parts taken from reference TRBV18 and TRBJ1-1, reads NAGVMQNPRHLVRRRGQEARLRCSPMKGHSHVYWYRQLPEEGLKFMVYLQKENIIDESGMPKERFSAEFPKEGPSILRIQQVVRGDSAAYFCASSPPTGENTEAFFGQGTRLTVV.

This clonotype was seen ten or more times. In DNA, the CDR3 is TGTGCCAGCAGTGAAGGTGGCCGGAGAGAGACCCAGTACTTC. Encoded protein: CASSEGGRRETQYF. V usage is TRBV6-1 and J usage is TRBJ2-5, with D unresolved. V lost 1 base to trimming and J lost 4 bases, with 10 bases between them. There are 14 residues in the CDR3. Germline V gene lookup returns CDR1 MNHNS and CDR2 SASEGT.

This clonotype appeared many times. This sequence joins TRBV4-1 and TRBJ2-7; no definite D call. Germline assignment: CDR1 MGHRA and CDR2 YSYEKL. Trimming left V 1 base short and J 0 bases short, with 19 bases between. There are 18 residues in the CDR3. CDR3 amino acids: CASSQAIRSLGLSYEQYF. The CDR3 DNA reads TGCGCCAGCAGCCAAGCGATCCGATCTTTGGGCCTCTCCTACGAGCAGTACTTC.

There are a few counts of this clonotype. V is TRBV2 and J is TRBJ2-6; perhaps TRBD1 as D (6 bases). In germline, CDR1 is SNHLY, CDR2 FYNNEI. The V end was cut by 3 bases, the J end by 4 bases, with 13 bases between. CDR3 length: 16 amino acids. In nucleotides, the CDR3 is TGTGCCAGCAGTGAGACTGGAAGGGGGGGGGCCAACGTCCTGACTTTC. This gives the protein CASSETGRGGANVLTF.

The rearrangement uses TRBV5-1 and TRBJ2-5; tentatively, D is TRBD2 (6 bases). The CDR3 contains 14 residues. Trimming stripped 0 bases from V and 11 bases from J, with 17 bases between. The germline V gene has CDR1 SGHRS and CDR2 YFSETQ. The CDR3 loop is CASSLEGPREEQYF. The CDR3 DNA reads as TGCGCCAGCAGCTTGGAGGGTCCGAGGGAGGAGCAGTACTTC.

This chain uses TRBV4-3 with TRBJ1-1, with a weak D call TRBD1 (6 bases). Germline CDR1 and CDR2: LGHNA and YSLEER. The CDR3 contains 14 residues. With 0 bases removed from V and 5 bases from J, the gap between germline ends came to 10 bases. CDR3 protein: CASSQEEGVTEAFF. CDR3 sequence (DNA): TGCGCCAGCAGCCAAGAAGAGGGGGTAACTGAAGCTTTCTTT.

This clonotype has just a few counts. This chain joins TRBV21-1 and TRBJ2-2; the D call in the table, TRBD1, was not verified against the DNA. TRBV21-1 is labeled a pseudogene. The CDR3 is 18 residues long. The CDR3 region has the DNA TGTGCCAGCAGCAAGACCACCGGGACAGGGGTCAACACCGGGGAGCTGTTTTTT. Protein sequence: CASSKTTGTGVNTGELFF.